The entry below gives a single T cell receptor beta chain sequence along with its context. This sample is drawn from a study of blood T cell repertoires in COVID-19. The wider study: Researchers got acute and convalescent COVID-19 samples from the United States, Italy and Spain.

This CDR3 spans 14 amino acids. Per the germline V gene, CDR1 is MNHEY and CDR2 is SVGAGI. The V end lost 0 bases, the J end lost 7 bases, and 12 bases lay between the germline ends. Per the original methods: By means of reference gene primer amplification, nucleated cell counts were estimated. Generated by immunoSEQ multiplex PCR, the TCRdb table keeps only in-frame clones and is missing some. V and J calls plus clone size are reproduced from that table; the DNA served to infer D and trimming. The sample gives some 280,000 clones, 70% to 90% of which show up once; around 12% is in the top ten. Input material: peripheral blood. The chain joins TRBV6-5 to TRBJ1-1; TRBD1 might be the D (6 bases). The TCR comes from a woman in her fifties or sixties with acute or convalescent COVID-19. CDR3 DNA: TGTGCCAGCAGTTACTCCCGCAGGGGCAGTGAAGCTTTCTTT. It codes for CASSYSRRGSEAFF.